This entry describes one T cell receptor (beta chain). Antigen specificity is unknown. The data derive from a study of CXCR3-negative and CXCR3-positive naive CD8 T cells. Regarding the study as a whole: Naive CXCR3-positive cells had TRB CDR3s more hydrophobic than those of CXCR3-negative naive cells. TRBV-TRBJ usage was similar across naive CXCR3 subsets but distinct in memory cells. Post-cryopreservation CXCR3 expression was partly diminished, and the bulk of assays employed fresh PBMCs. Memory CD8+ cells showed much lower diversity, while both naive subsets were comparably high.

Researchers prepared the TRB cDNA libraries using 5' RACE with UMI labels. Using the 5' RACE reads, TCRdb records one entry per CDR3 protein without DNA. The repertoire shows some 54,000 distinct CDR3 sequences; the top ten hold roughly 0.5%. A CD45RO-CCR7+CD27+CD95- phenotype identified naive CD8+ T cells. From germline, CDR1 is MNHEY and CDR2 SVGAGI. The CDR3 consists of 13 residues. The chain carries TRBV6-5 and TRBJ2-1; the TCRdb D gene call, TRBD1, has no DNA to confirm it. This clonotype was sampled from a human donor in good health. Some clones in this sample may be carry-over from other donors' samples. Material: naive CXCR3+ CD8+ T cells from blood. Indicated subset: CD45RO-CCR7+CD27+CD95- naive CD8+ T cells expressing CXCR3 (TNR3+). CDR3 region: CASSYTSRGEQFF.